Detailed here is one T cell receptor beta chain. The sample belongs to a study of blood T cell repertoires in COVID-19. Trimming shortened V by 7 bases and J by 1 base, and 13 bases separated the two germline ends. The CDR3 sequence is 14 residues long. Germline-derived CDR1 and CDR2 are GTSNPN and SVGIG (reference sequence). Sequenced by immunoSEQ multiplex PCR; TCRdb stores in-frame clones only, minus some. The sample has 200,000 to 300,000 clones, more than 75% seen once. Sequenced material: peripheral blood. V usage is TRBV30 and J usage is TRBJ1-4; D not resolved. The receptor was derived from a man in his forties who had recovered from COVID-19. The CDR3 is CALAYGGTNEKLFF. In DNA form, the CDR3 reads TGTGCCTTAGCGTACGGAGGAACTAATGAAAAACTGTTTTTT.